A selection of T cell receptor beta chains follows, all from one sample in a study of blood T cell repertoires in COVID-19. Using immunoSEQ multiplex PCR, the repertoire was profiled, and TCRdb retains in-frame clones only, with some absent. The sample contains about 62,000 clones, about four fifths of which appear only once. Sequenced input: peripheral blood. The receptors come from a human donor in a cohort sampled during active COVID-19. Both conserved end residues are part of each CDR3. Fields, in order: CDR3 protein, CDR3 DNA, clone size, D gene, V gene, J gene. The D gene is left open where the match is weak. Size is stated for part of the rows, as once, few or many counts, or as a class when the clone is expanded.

CASSLGPRETQYF	TGTGCCAGCAGCTTAGGGCCCCGAGAGACCCAGTACTTC	NA	NA	TRBV7-2	TRBJ2-5
CASTRDSNTGELFF	TGCGCCAGCACCAGGGACAGCAACACCGGGGAGCTGTTTTTT	few	TRBD1	TRBV10-1	TRBJ2-2
CATKTPGQGTGELFF	TGCGCCACCAAGACCCCGGGACAGGGCACCGGGGAGCTGTTTTTT	NA	TRBD1	TRBV5-1	TRBJ2-2
CASSLFITGASNSPLHF	TGTGCCAGCAGCTTATTTATAACAGGTGCCAGTAATTCACCCCTCCACTTT	NA	NA	TRBV5-8	TRBJ1-6
CASSLGTGGEAFF	TGCGCCAGCAGCTTAGGGACAGGGGGTGAAGCTTTCTTT	NA	TRBD1	TRBV5-1	TRBJ1-1
CASTRLVGDDRYF	TGTGCCAGCACCAGACTCGTAGGAGACGACAGGTATTTT	NA	NA	TRBV6-5	TRBJ2-3
CASSQATDRVVGNTIYF	TGCGCCAGCAGCCAAGCCACGGACAGGGTAGTAGGAAACACCATATATTTT	NA	TRBD1	TRBV4-1	TRBJ1-3
CASSVDVGGDGYTF	TGTGCCAGCAGCGTCGACGTCGGGGGTGATGGCTACACCTTC	once	NA	TRBV9	TRBJ1-2
CASSTLNMNTEAFF	TGTGCCAGCAGCACCCTGAACATGAACACTGAAGCTTTCTTT	NA	NA	TRBV21-1	TRBJ1-1
CSASFGTGSYNEQFF	TGCAGTGCTAGTTTTGGGACAGGCTCCTACAATGAGCAGTTCTTC	NA	TRBD1	TRBV20-1	TRBJ2-1
CASSLQGARSTEAFF	TGTGCCAGCAGCTTACAGGGGGCACGTTCTACTGAAGCTTTCTTT	NA	TRBD1	TRBV5-5	TRBJ1-1
CATSTYRGSEQYF	TGTGCCACCAGCACTTACAGGGGCAGCGAGCAGTACTTC	NA	TRBD1	TRBV15	TRBJ2-7
CASSSQGITEAFF	TGTGCCAGCAGCTCCCAGGGGATCACTGAAGCTTTCTTT	NA	NA	TRBV9	TRBJ1-1
CASSWGGSSSGNTIYF	TGCGCCAGCAGCTGGGGAGGGTCCAGCTCTGGAAACACCATATATTTT	NA	NA	TRBV5-1	TRBJ1-3
CASSIYGGQLNSPLHF	TGTGCCAGTAGTATTTATGGCGGACAGCTCAATTCACCCCTCCACTTT	NA	NA	TRBV19	TRBJ1-6
CASILRGFRMNTEAFF	TGTGCCAGCATCCTAAGGGGGTTCCGTATGAACACTGAAGCTTTCTTT	NA	NA	TRBV2	TRBJ1-1
CASSKTAGTGELFF	TGTGCCAGCAGTAAAACAGCGGGAACCGGGGAGCTGTTTTTT	once	TRBD2	TRBV6-5	TRBJ2-2
CASREGSTYNSPLHF	TGTGCCAGCAGGGAGGGGAGCACCTATAATTCACCCCTCCACTTT	NA	NA	TRBV2	TRBJ1-6
CASSREGGGTEAFF	TGTGCCAGCAGTCGGGAAGGGGGGGGAACTGAAGCTTTCTTT	NA	NA	TRBV2	TRBJ1-1
CASSPSSGGQYF	TGTGCCAGCAGCCCATCTAGCGGGGGGCAGTACTTC	NA	TRBD2	TRBV4-2	TRBJ2-7
CASSPESGRAYEQYF	TGTGCCAGCAGTCCTGAAAGCGGGAGGGCTTACGAGCAGTACTTC	NA	TRBD2	TRBV6-4	TRBJ2-7
CASSLEAGRGRQGYTF	TGCGCCAGCAGCTTGGAGGCGGGCAGGGGGCGTCAAGGCTACACCTTC	NA	TRBD1	TRBV5-1	TRBJ1-2
CASSPRTGNNEQFF	TGCGCCAGCAGCCCTAGGACAGGTAACAATGAGCAGTTCTTC	NA	TRBD1	TRBV5-1	TRBJ2-1
CASSYNRNTEAFF	TGTGCCAGCAGTTACAATCGGAACACTGAAGCTTTCTTT	NA	NA	TRBV6-5	TRBJ1-1
CASSQDQGRSYNQPQHF	TGTGCCAGCAGCCAAGATCAGGGCAGAAGTTACAATCAGCCCCAGCATTTT	NA	NA	TRBV4-2	TRBJ1-5
CAISAGLAGSASTDTQYF	TGTGCCATCAGTGCCGGACTAGCGGGGTCCGCTAGCACAGATACGCAGTATTTT	NA	TRBD2	TRBV10-3	TRBJ2-3
CASSFGRGVQETQYF	TGTGCCAGCAGCTTCGGGAGGGGGGTACAAGAGACCCAGTACTTC	NA	TRBD2	TRBV5-4	TRBJ2-5
CASSQGTGGNSPLHF	TGTGCCAGCAGCCAAGGGACGGGGGGAAATTCACCCCTCCACTTT	NA	NA	TRBV3-1/TRBV3-2	TRBJ1-6